This entry concerns a single TCR beta chain. Its specificity is not known. This record comes from a study of cytomegalovirus exposure and HLA in healthy donors. Study results and caveats: Associated with cytomegalovirus, according to the listing, were around 160 TCR beta chains. When the data were analyzed later, several of the most significant clusters appeared to be linked to common viral pathogens.

The CDR3 has 16 amino acids. Trimming removed 0 bases at V and 4 bases at J, with 16 bases between. Germline V CDR1 and CDR2: SQVTM, ANQGSEA. 60 Vbeta and 13 Jbeta primers were used in PCR. Using immunoSEQ multiplex PCR, the repertoire was profiled, and TCRdb retains in-frame clones only, with some absent. Among 90,000 to 140,000 clones listed, over 12% were seen once. Sequenced: PBMCs. This TCR was sampled from a female donor in good health and CMV-seronegative. The rearrangement links TRBV29-1 to TRBJ2-1; D might be TRBD2 (5 bases). Here the CDR3 DNA reads TGCAGCGTTGAAGAGGGCCGGGATGGGGTATACAATGAGCAGTTCTTC. Translated: CSVEEGRDGVYNEQFF.